What follows are 4 T cell receptor beta chains derived from one specimen sequenced in a study of shared clonotypes between healthy human individuals. The repertoire was sequenced with immunoSEQ multiplex PCR; TCRdb's copy has only in-frame clones and lacks some. The profile shows approximately 1,000,000 clones, more than 75% of them singletons. The sample comprised memory CD4+ T cells from PBMCs. Subset of the sample: CD45RA-negative fraction. The source is a man younger than 30 in good health. Some clones in this sample may be carry-over from other donors' samples.

V is TRBV27 and J is TRBJ2-7; TRBD2 matches at 13 bases. CDR3 length: 14 amino acids. CDR1 is MNHEY, CDR2 SMNVEV, per germline (reference sequence). With V trimmed by 6 bases and J by 5 bases, 4 bases remained unmatched. This chain's CDR3 is CASRGLAGNNEQYF. DNA of the CDR3: TGTGCCAGCAGGGGACTAGCGGGAAACAACGAGCAGTACTTC.

The CDR3 here is CASSLAAGGADYGYTF. In DNA form, the CDR3 reads TGTGCCAGCAGCTTAGCAGCAGGGGGCGCGGACTATGGCTACACCTTC. This chain links TRBV7-9 with TRBJ1-2, with TRBD1 matching over 8 bases. V lost 0 bases, J lost 3 bases, and 6 bases stayed unmatched. This CDR3 comprises 16 residues. CDR1 and CDR2 from the germline V gene are SEHNR and FQNEAQ (reference sequence). Together with reference TRBV7-9 and TRBJ1-2, the CDR3 gives the full variable domain: DTGVSQNPRHKITKRGQNVTFRCDPISEHNRLYWYRQTLGQGPEFLTYFQNEAQLEKSRLLSDRFSAERPKGSFSTLEIQRTEQGDSAMYLCASSLAAGGADYGYTFGSGTRLTVV.

This clone came up a few times. The chain uses TRBV25-1 and TRBJ1-2; D might be TRBD1 (5 bases). Germline lookup yields CDR1 MGHDK and CDR2 SYGVNS. CDR3 length: 13 amino acids. V was shortened by 6 bases and J by 2 bases, with 10 bases between the two germline ends. For the CDR3, the DNA is TGTGCCAGCAGACGGGACGGGAACTATGGCTACACCTTC. Protein sequence: CASRRDGNYGYTF.

This rearrangement joins TRBV15 to TRBJ2-2; 10 bases match TRBD2. From germline, CDR1 is LNHNV and CDR2 YYDKDF (reference sequence). This CDR3 has 16 residues. The ends lost 0 bases at V and 5 bases at J; junction bases unmatched: 3. DNA for the CDR3: TGTGCCACCAGCAGAGATCTAGCGGGGGTAACCGGGGAGCTGTTTTTT. This gives the protein CATSRDLAGVTGELFF.